This T cell receptor beta chain was found in a study of early T cells in non-severe SARS-CoV-2 infection. Study-level background: It was bulk RNA from unsorted whole blood that was sequenced, and the chains were unpaired.

Unique molecular identifier tags were affixed to discrete cDNA molecules. TCRdb re-derived calls from the 5' RACE reads in MiXCR, one entry per CDR3 protein. The sample consists of 20,000 to 30,000 distinct CDR3 sequences, 4% to 5% of them appearing once. V was pared by 6 bases and J by 8 bases, with 7 bases of the junction left unmatched. Germline CDR1 and CDR2: MDHEN and SYDVKM. This CDR3 is 14 amino acids long. This clonotype was counted ten times or more. As yet, its antigen is unknown. General study points: VDJdb-based matching was biased toward anti-spike CD8 responses and missed private and CD4 specificities.

The chain recombines TRBV28 with TRBJ2-1; 10 nucleotides align to TRBD1. The sequenced sample consisted of whole blood. The clonotype was recovered from an adult who was a healthcare worker with PCR-confirmed SARS-CoV-2 infection or an uninfected control (not recorded which). CDR3 sequence reads: CASSRQGATDEQFF. In nucleotides, the CDR3 is TGTGCCAGCAGCCGACAGGGGGCTACGGATGAGCAGTTCTTC.